These 2 T cell receptor beta chains were sequenced from one sample in a study of breast tumors, draining lymph nodes, adjacent tissues. TCRdb reprocessed the multiplex PCR reads via MiXCR and lists one record per CDR3 protein. Of tens of thousands of distinct CDR3 sequences listed, 36% were seen once; the top ten hold 11%. The sequencing sample was made of breast tumor tissue. The receptors originated from a female donor with breast cancer. Some clones in this sample may be carry-over from other donors' samples.

This clonotype was seen repeatedly, ten times or more. This chain connects TRBV3-1 to TRBJ2-7, with TRBD2 matching over 10 bases. V lost 9 bases, J lost 2 bases, and 7 bases stayed unmatched. Looked up from germline, CDR1 is LGHDT and CDR2 is YNNKEL (reference sequence). The CDR3 consists of 14 residues. The CDR3 loop reads CARGGSGGTYEQYF. The CDR3 DNA reads as TGTGCCAGGGGGGGTAGCGGGGGGACCTACGAGCAGTACTTC.

This clonotype has a count of ten or more. This sequence joins TRBV20-1 and TRBJ1-5; D might be TRBD1 (5 bases). The CDR3 has 12 amino acids. The germline CDR1 and CDR2 sequences are DFQATT and SNEGSKA (reference sequence). Between the trimmed V and J ends, which lost 2 bases and 7 bases, there was a span of 9 bases. This CDR3 reads CSARQGGQPQHF. The CDR3 nucleotides read TGCAGTGCTAGACAGGGTGGGCAGCCCCAGCATTTT.